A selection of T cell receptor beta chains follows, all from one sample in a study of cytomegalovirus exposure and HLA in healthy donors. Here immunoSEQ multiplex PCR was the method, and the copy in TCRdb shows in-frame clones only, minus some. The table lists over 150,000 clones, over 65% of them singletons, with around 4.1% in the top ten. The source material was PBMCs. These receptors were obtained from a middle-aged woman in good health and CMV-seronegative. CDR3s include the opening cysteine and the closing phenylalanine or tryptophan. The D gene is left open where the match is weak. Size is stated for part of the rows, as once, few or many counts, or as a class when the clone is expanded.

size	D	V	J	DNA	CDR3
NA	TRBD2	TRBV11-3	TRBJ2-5	TGTGCCAGCGGAACCTGGAGCGGGAGCTACCAAGAGACCCAGTACTTC	CASGTWSGSYQETQYF
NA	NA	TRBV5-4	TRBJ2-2	TGTGCCAGCAGCCATGGGGGCGACACCGGGGAGCTGTTTTTT	CASSHGGDTGELFF
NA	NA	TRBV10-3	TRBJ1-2	TGTGCCATCAGTGAGTCGAGAGTTAACTATGGCTACACCTTC	CAISESRVNYGYTF
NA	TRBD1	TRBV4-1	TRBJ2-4	TGCGCCAGCAGCCAAACACTGACAGGGGCCAAAAACATTCAGTACTTC	CASSQTLTGAKNIQYF
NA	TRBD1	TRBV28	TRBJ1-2	TGTGCCAGCAGGCCAGGACAGGACTATGGCTACACCTTC	CASRPGQDYGYTF
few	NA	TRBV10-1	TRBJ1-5	TGCGCCAGCAGTGGGTATTGGCAGGCGAGCAATCAGCCCCAGCATTTT	CASSGYWQASNQPQHF
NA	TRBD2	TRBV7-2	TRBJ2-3	TGTGCCAGCAGCCGACTAGCGGGAGAAGAACCGTATTTT	CASSRLAGEEPYF
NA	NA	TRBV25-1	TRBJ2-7	TGTGCCAGCAGTCGCAGGGCGAGGTACGAGCAGTACTTC	CASSRRARYEQYF
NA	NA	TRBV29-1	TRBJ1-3	TGCAGCGTCCAGGATCGGGGGTCTGGAAACACCATATATTTT	CSVQDRGSGNTIYF
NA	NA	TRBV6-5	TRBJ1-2	TGTGCCAGCAGTGGGGGGGTTGGCTACACCTTC	CASSGGVGYTF
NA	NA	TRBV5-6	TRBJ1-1	TGTGCCAGCAGCCCCTCGGGTTGGGCGGGCACTGAAGCTTTCTTT	CASSPSGWAGTEAFF
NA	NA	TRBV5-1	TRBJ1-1	TGCGCCAGCAGCGGCCGTCCGACAACCGGAGCCCCAGGGGAGCAGGAAGCTTTCTTT	CASSGRPTTGAPGEQEAFF
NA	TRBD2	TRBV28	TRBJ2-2	TGTGCCAGCAGTTTAAGCGGGGGCTACACCGGGGAGCTGTTTTTT	CASSLSGGYTGELFF
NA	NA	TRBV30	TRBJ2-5	TGTGCCTGGAGTGTACGACACCGGGAAAGGACCCAGTACTTC	CAWSVRHRERTQYF
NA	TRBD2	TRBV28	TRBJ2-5	TGTGCCAGCAGTCGGAGACTAGCGATACAAGAGACCCAGTACTTC	CASSRRLAIQETQYF
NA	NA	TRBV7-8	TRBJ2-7	TGTGCCAGCAGCTTAGCGCCGGGTGCCTACGAGCAGTACTTC	CASSLAPGAYEQYF
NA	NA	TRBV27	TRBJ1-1	TGTGCCAGCAGGCGGAACCCGGACAGCATGAACACTGAAGCTTTCTTT	CASRRNPDSMNTEAFF
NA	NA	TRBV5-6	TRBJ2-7	TGTGCCAGCAGCATGGGCGGGGCGGCCGGGCTAGCCGCCTACGAGCAGTACTTC	CASSMGGAAGLAAYEQYF
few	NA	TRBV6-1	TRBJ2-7	TGTGCCAGCAGACCCGGCCCTAGCGACTCCTACGAGCAGTACTTC	CASRPGPSDSYEQYF
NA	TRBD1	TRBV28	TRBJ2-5	TGTGCCGGCGGACAGGGGGGCGAGGAGACCCAGTACTTC	CAGGQGGEETQYF
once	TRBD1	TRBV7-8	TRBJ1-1	TGTGCCAGCAGCTCGACCCCCACAGGGGGAAGAGCTGAAGCTTTCTTT	CASSSTPTGGRAEAFF
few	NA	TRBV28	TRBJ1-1	TGTGCCAGCAGATCCCCGGGACAGAACACTGAAGCTTTCTTT	CASRSPGQNTEAFF
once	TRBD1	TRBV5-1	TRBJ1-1	TGCGCCAGCAGCCTAGACGGACAGGCGAACACTGAAGCTTTCTTT	CASSLDGQANTEAFF
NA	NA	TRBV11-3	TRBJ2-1	TGTGCCAGCACCTTTCGGGGGATCTACAATGAGCAGTTCTTC	CASTFRGIYNEQFF
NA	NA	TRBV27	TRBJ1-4	TGTGCCAGCAGTGAACAGGGCGTGGGTCGAAATGAAAAACTGTTTTTT	CASSEQGVGRNEKLFF
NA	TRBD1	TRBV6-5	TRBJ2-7	TGTGCCAGCAGTCGTACCGACAGGGAATACGAGCAGTACTTC	CASSRTDREYEQYF
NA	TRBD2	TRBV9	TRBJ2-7	TGTGCCAGCAGCGCCCGGACTAGCGGGAATCCTTACGAGCAGTACTTC	CASSARTSGNPYEQYF
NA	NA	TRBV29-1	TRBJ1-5	TGCAGCGTTCAGGGTTTTGGAGATCAGCCCCAGCATTTT	CSVQGFGDQPQHF
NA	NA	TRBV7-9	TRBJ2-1	TGTGCCAGCAGCCCGGTTGAGCAGTTCTTC	CASSPVEQFF
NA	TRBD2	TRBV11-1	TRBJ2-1	TGTGCCAGCAGCCCCGGGACTAGCGAGAGTGAGCAGTTCTTC	CASSPGTSESEQFF
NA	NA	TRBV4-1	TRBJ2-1	TGCGCCAGCAGCCAAGATTCCCCAACCCCCATTCATGGCGGGTACAATGAGCAGTTCTTC	CASSQDSPTPIHGGYNEQFF
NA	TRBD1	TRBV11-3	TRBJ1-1	TGTGCCAGCAGCTTAGATGGGGACAGCGGATGGACTGAAGCTTTCTTT	CASSLDGDSGWTEAFF
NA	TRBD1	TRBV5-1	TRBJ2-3	TGCGCCAGCAGCTCGGGACAGGGACCCACAGATACGCAGTATTTT	CASSSGQGPTDTQYF
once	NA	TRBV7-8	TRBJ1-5	TGTGCCAGCAGACGGGGACTCGAGCGCAATCAGCCCCAGCATTTT	CASRRGLERNQPQHF
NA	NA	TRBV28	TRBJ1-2	TGTGCCAGCAGTTCGTCCGGGGGAGTGAACTATGGCTACACCTTC	CASSSSGGVNYGYTF
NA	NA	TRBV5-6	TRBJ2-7	TGTGCCAGCAGCTTAGACCCGGGTCGATCCTACGAGCAGTACTTC	CASSLDPGRSYEQYF
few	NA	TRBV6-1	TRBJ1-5	TGTGCCAGCAGCTCGGGGGAGGATCAGCCCCAGCATTTT	CASSSGEDQPQHF
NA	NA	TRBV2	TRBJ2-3	TGTGCCAGCAGTGTTATTACGGGGAGCACAGATACGCAGTATTTT	CASSVITGSTDTQYF
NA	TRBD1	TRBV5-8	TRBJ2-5	TGTGCCAGCAGTCTATCAGGGGGCGTTGAGACCCAGTACTTC	CASSLSGGVETQYF
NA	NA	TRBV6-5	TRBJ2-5	TGTGCCAGCAGTTACTCGACCAGCGGGCAAGAGACCCAGTACTTC	CASSYSTSGQETQYF
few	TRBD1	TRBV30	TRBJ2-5	TGTGCCTGGAGTCCCGGGACAGCCGAGACCCAGTACTTC	CAWSPGTAETQYF
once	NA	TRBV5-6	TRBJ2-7	TGTGCCAGCAGTTACTCCGGGGTGAACTACGAGCAGTACTTC	CASSYSGVNYEQYF